This TCR beta chain stems from a study of T cell repertoires in cytomegalovirus infection. Across the whole study: CMV epitopes, recently identified HLA-C-restricted and well-studied HLA-B-restricted, were used. Carrying CMV and the relevant HLA type showed in public TCR beta signatures.

CDR1 is SEHNR, CDR2 FQNEAQ, per germline (reference sequence). This CDR3 contains 15 residues. V gave up 5 bases and J gave up 6 bases, with 20 bases separating them. One entry per CDR3 protein results from TCRdb running MiXCR on the reads. In the table there are under 500,000 distinct CDR3 sequences, roughly 46% of which are singletons. As concerns this clonotype: No antigen is known for it.

Broader study findings: Based on cumulative public TCR beta family frequency, carriers of CMV plus the relevant HLA were identified. In two of eight donors, the top clonotype was HLA-C-restricted CMV-specific.

The chain links TRBV7-9 to TRBJ2-7; no definite D call. This TCR was recovered from a human donor in good health (CMV status not recorded). Some clones in this sample may be carry-over from other donors' samples. The sample consisted of cultured PBMCs, taken from culture after CMV antigen stimulation. The CDR3 sequence: CASSPERFWASEQYF. CDR3 DNA sequence: TGTGCCAGCAGCCCGGAGAGGTTTTGGGCGTCCGAGCAGTACTTC.